The T cell receptor (beta chain) described here comes from a study of CD8 T cells in Susac syndrome. For the study at large: When blood was collected, patients with Susac syndrome were therapy-naive, were taking corticosteroids, or were receiving intravenous immunoglobulin alone.

After removal of 5 bases from V and 0 bases from J, the junction contained 10 bases not matched to a gene. Per germline, CDR1 MNHEY and CDR2 SMNVEV (reference sequence). The CDR3 has 16 amino acids. Sequencing of TCR beta was performed on blood CD8+ T cells and on blood CD4+ T cells. The count of this clonotype is one. A quantity of roughly 0.5 to 1 ug RNA underwent reverse transcription using random hexamers. MiXCR was run by TCRdb on the immunoSEQ multiplex PCR reads, yielding one entry per CDR3 protein. The table records 170,000 or so distinct CDR3 sequences, 94% of them present only once. The sequence was collected from a human donor with Susac syndrome. Sample: CD4+ T cells from PBMCs. The chain carries TRBV27 and TRBJ2-7, with TRBD2 matching 7 bases. CDR3 coding DNA: TGTGCCAGCAGTCTCCTGTCTAGCGGCAGCTCCTACGAGCAGTACTTC. Protein sequence: CASSLLSSGSSYEQYF.